These 3 T cell receptor beta chains originate from one sample sequenced in a study of T cells in localized non-small cell lung cancer (dated by TCRdb to the early 2020s). Libraries were constructed by the immunoSEQ multiplex PCR assay. Imported from immuneACCESS, the table was reduced by TCRdb to in-frame sequences with V and J called. These copies leave out some clones; in studies compared against another copy, an unresolved V gene accounts for under half, and the cause of the remainder is not known. The sample table records about 12,000 clones; around 85% of these occur just once. Of the sample, less than 25% is held by the ten largest clones. Sample: peripheral blood, taken before any cancer treatment. These receptors were collected from a male donor at least 60 years old with stage I lung adenocarcinoma.

J is TRBJ2-4 and V is TRBV5-4; D is undetermined. The CDR3 consists of 16 residues. Looked up from germline, CDR1 is SGHNT and CDR2 is YYREEE (reference sequence). Deletions cut 3 bases from V and 0 bases from J, with 13 bases between. CDR3 sequence: CASSSWGNLAKNIQYF. Here the CDR3 DNA reads TGTGCCAGCAGCTCGTGGGGAAATCTAGCCAAAAACATTCAGTACTTC.

CDR3 sequence: CASSHLRGTEAFF. In DNA, the CDR3 is TGTGCCAGCAGCCACCTGCGTGGGACTGAAGCTTTCTTT. This rearrangement joins TRBV6-5 to TRBJ1-1, with unresolved D. V was clipped by 6 bases and J by 5 bases, with 13 bases between them. The CDR3 loop spans 13 amino acids. Germline V gives CDR1 MNHEY, CDR2 SVGAGI.

V and J are TRBV5-1 and TRBJ2-2; D is possibly TRBD1 or TRBD2 (5 bases each). This CDR3 is 17 amino acids long. The germline gives CDR1 SGHRS, CDR2 YFSETQ. V lost 4 bases and J 3 bases, leaving 19 bases between the germline ends. The CDR3 nucleotides are TGCGCCAGCAGCCTCCGTCCGATGGGGGATTACACCGGGGAGCTGTTTTTT. Residues: CASSLRPMGDYTGELFF.